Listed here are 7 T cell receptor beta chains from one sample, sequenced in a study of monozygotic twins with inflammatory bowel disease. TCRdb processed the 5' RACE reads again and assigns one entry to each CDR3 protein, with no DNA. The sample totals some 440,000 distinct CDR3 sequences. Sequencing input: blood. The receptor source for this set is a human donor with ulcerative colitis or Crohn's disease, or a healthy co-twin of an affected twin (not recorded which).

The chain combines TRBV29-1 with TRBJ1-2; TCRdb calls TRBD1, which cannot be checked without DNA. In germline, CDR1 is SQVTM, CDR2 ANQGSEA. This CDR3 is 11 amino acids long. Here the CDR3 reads CSVIRAEGYTF.

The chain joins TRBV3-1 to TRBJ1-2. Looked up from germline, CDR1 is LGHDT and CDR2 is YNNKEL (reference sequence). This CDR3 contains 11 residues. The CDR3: CASSQGISFRF.

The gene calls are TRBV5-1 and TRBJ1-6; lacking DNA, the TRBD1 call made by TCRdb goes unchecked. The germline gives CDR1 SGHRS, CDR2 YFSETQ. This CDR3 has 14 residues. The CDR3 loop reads CASSLEGLNSPLHF.

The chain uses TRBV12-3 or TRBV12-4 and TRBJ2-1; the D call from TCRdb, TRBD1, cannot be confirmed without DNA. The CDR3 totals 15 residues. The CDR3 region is CASTRGGGSYNEQFF.

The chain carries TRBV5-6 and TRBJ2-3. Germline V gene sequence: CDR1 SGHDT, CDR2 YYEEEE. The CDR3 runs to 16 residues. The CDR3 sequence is CASSLAALTSTDTQYF.

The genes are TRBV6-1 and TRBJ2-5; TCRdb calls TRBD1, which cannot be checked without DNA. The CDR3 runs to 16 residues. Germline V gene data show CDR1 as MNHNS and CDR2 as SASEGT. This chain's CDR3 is CASRPPTGLLQETQYF.

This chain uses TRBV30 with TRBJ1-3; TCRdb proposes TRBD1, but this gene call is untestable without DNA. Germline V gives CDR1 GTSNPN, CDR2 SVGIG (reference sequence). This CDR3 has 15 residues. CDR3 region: CAWVPAGHSGNTIYF.